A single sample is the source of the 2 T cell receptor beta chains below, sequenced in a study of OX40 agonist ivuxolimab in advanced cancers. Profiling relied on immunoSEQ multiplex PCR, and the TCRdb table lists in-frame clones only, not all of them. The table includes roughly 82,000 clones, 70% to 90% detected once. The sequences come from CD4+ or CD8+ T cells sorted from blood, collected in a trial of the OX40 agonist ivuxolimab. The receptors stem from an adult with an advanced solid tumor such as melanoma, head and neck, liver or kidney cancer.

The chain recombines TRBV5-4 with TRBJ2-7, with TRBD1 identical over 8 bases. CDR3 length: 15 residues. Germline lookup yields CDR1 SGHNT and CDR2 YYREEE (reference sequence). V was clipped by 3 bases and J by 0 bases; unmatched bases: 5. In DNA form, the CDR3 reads TGTGCCAGCAGCTCATACGGGACAGGCTCCTACGAGCAGTACTTC. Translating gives CASSSYGTGSYEQYF. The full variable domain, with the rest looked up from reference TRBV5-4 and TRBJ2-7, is ETGVTQSPTHLIKTRGQQVTLRCSSQSGHNTVSWYQQALGQGPQFIFQYYREEENGRGNFPPRFSGLQFPNYSSELNVNALELDDSALYLCASSSYGTGSYEQYFGPGTRLTVT.

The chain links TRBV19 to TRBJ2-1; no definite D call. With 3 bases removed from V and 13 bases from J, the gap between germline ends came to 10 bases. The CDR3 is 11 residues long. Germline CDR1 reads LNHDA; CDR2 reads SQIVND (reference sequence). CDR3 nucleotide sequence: TGTGCCAGTAGTATGCGAGGCCATCAGTTCTTC. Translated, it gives CASSMRGHQFF. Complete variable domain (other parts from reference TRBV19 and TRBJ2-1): DGGITQSPKYLFRKEGQNVTLSCEQNLNHDAMYWYRQDPGQGLRLIYYSQIVNDFQKGDIAEGYSVSREKKESFPLTVTSAQKNPTAFYLCASSMRGHQFFGPGTRLTVL.